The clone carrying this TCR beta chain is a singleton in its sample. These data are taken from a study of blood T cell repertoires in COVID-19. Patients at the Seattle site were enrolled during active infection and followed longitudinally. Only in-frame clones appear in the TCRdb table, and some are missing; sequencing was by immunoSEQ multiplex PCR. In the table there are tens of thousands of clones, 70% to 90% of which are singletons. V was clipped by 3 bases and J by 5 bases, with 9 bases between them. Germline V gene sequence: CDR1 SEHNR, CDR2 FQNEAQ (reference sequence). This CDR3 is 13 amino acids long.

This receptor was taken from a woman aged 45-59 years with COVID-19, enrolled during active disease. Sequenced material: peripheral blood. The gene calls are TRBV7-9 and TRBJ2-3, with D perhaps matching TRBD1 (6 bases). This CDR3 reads CASSFVRGDTQYF. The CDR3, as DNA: TGTGCCAGCAGCTTCGTCAGGGGAGATACGCAGTATTTT.